This section outlines one TCR beta chain sequence together with its context. Its target is not known. The length of the CDR3 is 15 residues. Trimming stripped 2 bases from V and 4 bases from J, with 12 bases between. 5'-RACE, quantitative and with molecular barcodes, yielded the TCR beta libraries. TCRdb reprocessed the 5' RACE reads with MiXCR, giving one entry per CDR3 protein. The sample consists of roughly 440,000 distinct CDR3 sequences, 17% of them appearing once. These data are taken from a study of CD8 T cells in ankylosing spondylitis. Broader study findings: The authors reported significant enrichment of disease-linked clones in matched ankylosing spondylitis synovial fluid. For ankylosing spondylitis blood, a TCR beta motif of eight or nine highly homologous variants appeared characteristic. With a CD8+ phenotype, disease-linked clones were relatively rare in peripheral blood. Earlier authors reported some of these motif variants in reactive arthritis synovial fluid and blood.

V usage is TRBV12-3 or TRBV12-4 and J usage is TRBJ2-1; D is unresolved. Sequenced material: blood, either unsorted or a sorted T cell fraction (not recorded which). The clonotype originates from a male donor with ankylosing spondylitis. Written as DNA, the CDR3 is TGTGCCAGCAGTTTAAGAACTACCGATTACAATGAGCAGTTCTTC. Translating it yields CASSLRTTDYNEQFF.